A single sample is the source of the 31 T cell receptor beta chains below, sequenced in a study of CD8 T cells in Susac syndrome. RNA in amounts of about 0.5 to 1 ug was reverse transcribed with random hexamers. TCRdb analysed the immunoSEQ multiplex PCR reads with MiXCR anew, one entry per CDR3 protein. The table includes 80,000 to 90,000 distinct CDR3 sequences, 95% detected once. Sequencing was carried out using CD8+ T cells from PBMCs. Receptor source: a human donor with Susac syndrome.

The genes are TRBV28 and TRBJ1-2; no clear D. Trimming removed 5 bases at V and 4 bases at J, with 11 bases between. This CDR3 is built from 13 residues. Germline V gene sequence: CDR1 MDHEN, CDR2 SYDVKM. This CDR3 reads CASSPLLLYGYTF. As DNA, the CDR3 is TGTGCCAGCAGTCCCCTACTACTCTATGGCTACACCTTC.

V usage is TRBV20-1 and J usage is TRBJ2-7; weak D call: TRBD2 (6 bases). Trimming took off 3 bases at V and 0 bases at J, with 9 bases between the two ends. The length of the CDR3 is 13 residues. CDR1 DFQATT and CDR2 SNEGSKA come from the germline V gene (reference sequence). Here the CDR3 DNA reads TGCAGTGCTAGCGCGACTAGCTCCTACGAGCAGTACTTC. This gives the protein CSASATSSYEQYF.

CDR3 protein: CASSLDGSRNEQFF. In DNA, the CDR3 is TGTGCCAGCAGCTTAGATGGGAGTCGGAATGAGCAGTTCTTC. The rearrangement uses TRBV13 and TRBJ2-1, with D perhaps matching TRBD2 (5 bases). The V end lost 1 base, the J end lost 7 bases, and 11 bases lay between the germline ends. This CDR3 region has 14 residues. Germline lookup yields CDR1 PRHDT and CDR2 FYEKMQ (reference sequence).

V usage is TRBV6-6 and J usage is TRBJ2-7, with 12 bases that match TRBD2. Germline CDR1 MNHNY, CDR2 SVGAGI (reference sequence). Trimming at V came to 5 bases and at J to 2 bases, leaving 4 bases not matched to a gene. This CDR3 is 15 amino acids long. The CDR3 bases are TGTGCCAGCAGTCTAGCGGGAGGGCCAACCTACGAGCAGTACTTC. This gives the protein CASSLAGGPTYEQYF.

The chain uses TRBV20-1 and TRBJ2-3, with 13 bases matching TRBD2. The V segment lost 5 bases and the J segment 3 bases; nucleotides outside the gene matches: 2. This CDR3 is built from 14 residues. Per the germline V gene, CDR1 is DFQATT and CDR2 is SNEGSKA (reference sequence). The CDR3 DNA is TGCAGTGCTGGACTAGCGGGAGAGACAGATACGCAGTATTTT. This gives the protein CSAGLAGETDTQYF.

This chain uses TRBV6-5 with TRBJ2-7, with 8 bases aligning to TRBD1. The CDR3 is 13 amino acids. J gave up 5 bases and V 5 bases, and 5 bases lay outside the gene matches. Germline loops: CDR1 MNHEY, CDR2 SVGAGI. The DNA of the CDR3 is TGTGCCAGCAGTCCAGGGGGCTCAGACGAGCAGTACTTC. The encoded protein is CASSPGGSDEQYF.

The chain carries TRBV6-5 and TRBJ2-1; D is tentatively TRBD1 or TRBD2 (5 bases each). V was cut by 7 bases and J by 10 bases, with 11 bases left in between. Germline CDR1 MNHEY, CDR2 SVGAGI. The CDR3 spans 11 residues. CDR3 sequence (DNA): TGTGCCAGCACTATCGGGGCAGAGCAGTTCTTC. This translates into CASTIGAEQFF.

The rearrangement joins TRBV13 to TRBJ1-2, with 7 bases matching TRBD1. V shed 4 bases, J shed 2 bases, and the junction held 10 bases outside the gene matches. This CDR3 contains 16 residues. From germline, CDR1 is PRHDT and CDR2 FYEKMQ (reference sequence). This CDR3 is CASSSTRRQGNYGYTF. The CDR3, as DNA: TGTGCCAGCAGCTCCACCCGCCGACAGGGAAACTATGGCTACACCTTC.

This clonotype was counted only a few times. The chain's CDR3 is CASSLQGGTEAFF. The CDR3 DNA sequence: TGTGCCAGCAGTTTACAGGGAGGCACTGAAGCTTTCTTT. V and J are TRBV12-3 or TRBV12-4 and TRBJ1-1; a possible D gene is TRBD1 (5 bases). The CDR3 is made up of 13 amino acids. The germline V and J ends were trimmed by 2 bases and 4 bases, with 8 bases remaining between them.

This clonotype was counted only a few times. The V gene is TRBV11-2, the J gene TRBJ2-5; D remains unclear. Germline CDR1 SGHAT, CDR2 FQNNGV. V lost 1 base and J lost 4, with 13 bases in between. The CDR3 sequence is 15 residues long. CDR3 sequence (DNA): TGTGCCAGCAGCTTAGGCAGGAGCGCAAGAGAGACCCAGTACTTC. Its protein product is CASSLGRSARETQYF. Using reference TRBV11-2 and TRBJ2-5 for the parts outside the CDR3, the full variable domain is EAGVAQSPRYKIIEKRQSVAFWCNPISGHATLYWYQQILGQGPKLLIQFQNNGVVDDSQLPKDRFSAERLKGVDSTLKIQPAKLEDSAVYLCASSLGRSARETQYFGPGTRLLVL.

The chain couples TRBV19 to TRBJ2-1, with a weak D call TRBD2 (6 bases). Germline CDR1 LNHDA, CDR2 SQIVND (reference sequence). The CDR3 has 15 residues. Trimming took 2 bases from V and 3 from J, leaving 11 bases between them. The CDR3 coding sequence is TGTGCCAGTAGTATAACGGCGGGACGCTACAATGAGCAGTTCTTC. This codes for CASSITAGRYNEQFF.

The table lists this clonotype with a count of one. The chain employs TRBV29-1 and TRBJ2-1; 13 bases are a match to TRBD2. This CDR3 is 17 amino acids long. CDR1 is SQVTM, CDR2 ANQGSEA, per germline. After removal of 6 bases from V and 0 bases from J, the junction contained 8 bases not matched to a gene. The CDR3 nucleotides are TGCAGCGTCCAGGGACTAGCGGGGCCAAGCTCCTACAATGAGCAGTTCTTC. The encoded protein is CSVQGLAGPSSYNEQFF.

This clonotype was recorded once. The V gene is TRBV12-5, the J gene TRBJ2-1; 9 nucleotides agree with TRBD2. The germline CDR1 and CDR2 sequences are LGHNT and FRNRAP. The CDR3 is 19 residues long. The V segment lost 0 bases and the J segment 0 bases; nucleotides outside the gene matches: 9. CDR3 in DNA: TGTGCTAGTGGTTTGGTAGGGACTAGCATAGCGAGCTCCTACAATGAGCAGTTCTTC. Translation: CASGLVGTSIASSYNEQFF.

J is TRBJ1-1 and V is TRBV7-6, with D hard to call. Trimming cost V 5 bases and J 1 base, with 8 bases left between them. The germline gives CDR1 SGHVS, CDR2 FNYEAQ. This CDR3 has 13 amino acids. The CDR3 DNA is TGTGCCAGCAGCGTATCCAGGAACACTGAAGCTTTCTTT. Its translation is CASSVSRNTEAFF. The whole variable domain, filled in from reference TRBV7-6 and TRBJ1-1, reads GAGVSQSPRYKVTKRGQDVALRCDPISGHVSLYWYRQALGQGPEFLTYFNYEAQQDKSGLPNDRFSAERPEGSISTLTIQRTEQRDSAMYRCASSVSRNTEAFFGQGTRLTVV.

CDR3 DNA sequence: TGTGCCAGCAGCTTAAACAGGGCGAACACTGAAGCTTTCTTT. This gives the protein CASSLNRANTEAFF. This chain links TRBV7-8 with TRBJ1-1, with a possible D match to TRBD1 (6 bases). The V end lost 2 bases, the J end lost 1 base, and 8 bases lay between the germline ends. The CDR3 is 14 amino acids. Germline values: CDR1 SGHVS, CDR2 FQNEAQ.

This clonotype was found once. The V gene is TRBV3-1, the J gene TRBJ2-5; TRBD2 is a possible D gene (6 bases). Trimming pared 1 base from V and 3 bases from J, leaving 6 bases between. This CDR3 region has 13 residues. Per the germline V gene, CDR1 is LGHDT and CDR2 is YNNKEL (reference sequence). CDR3 region: CASSQGGEETQYF. In DNA form, the CDR3 reads TGTGCCAGCAGCCAAGGGGGGGAAGAGACCCAGTACTTC.

The CDR3 loop is CSVDPWGGTDSSYNEQFF. In DNA, the CDR3 is TGCAGCGTTGACCCTTGGGGGGGGACAGATAGCTCCTACAATGAGCAGTTCTTC. The chain recombines TRBV29-1 with TRBJ2-1, with D possibly called TRBD1 or TRBD2 (7 bases each). The CDR3 is 18 amino acids. The germline CDR1 and CDR2 sequences are SQVTM and ANQGSEA. V lost 3 bases to trimming and J lost 0 bases, with 21 bases between them.

The V and J genes are TRBV29-1 and TRBJ1-2, with 8 positions matching TRBD1. Trimming at V came to 7 bases and at J to 0 bases, leaving 7 bases not matched to a gene. This CDR3 has 14 residues. Germline V gives CDR1 SQVTM, CDR2 ANQGSEA. The CDR3 sequence: CSARWTGSNYGYTF. The CDR3 DNA follows: TGCAGCGCCCGCTGGACAGGGTCTAACTATGGCTACACCTTC. Combining the CDR3 with reference TRBV29-1 and TRBJ1-2 gives the whole variable domain SAVISQKPSRDICQRGTSLTIQCQVDSQVTMMFWYRQQPGQSLTLIATANQGSEATYESGFVIDKFPISRPNLTFSTLTVSNMSPEDSSIYLCSARWTGSNYGYTFGSGTRLTVV.

The chain is built from TRBV7-2 and TRBJ1-5; D is perhaps TRBD1 (6 bases). The V end was cut by 5 bases, the J end by 1 base, with 12 bases between. This CDR3 spans 15 amino acids. CDR1 and CDR2 (germline): SGHTA, FQGNSA. The DNA for the CDR3 is TGTGCCAGCAGCAAAGGGCAGGGGAGCAATCAGCCCCAGCATTTT. As protein: CASSKGQGSNQPQHF.

The V gene is TRBV7-2, the J gene TRBJ2-5; TRBD2 agrees at 10 bases. Germline-derived CDR1 and CDR2 are SGHTA and FQGNSA. The junction had 5 bases not matched to a gene; V was cut back by 2 bases and J by 5 bases. The CDR3 has 15 amino acids. The CDR3 loop is CASSLFTSGAETQYF. The CDR3 DNA follows: TGTGCCAGCAGCTTATTCACTAGCGGGGCGGAGACCCAGTACTTC.

The chain carries TRBV12-3 or TRBV12-4 and TRBJ2-1; D might be TRBD2 (6 bases). The length of the CDR3 is 14 residues. V was trimmed by 6 bases and J by 9 bases, leaving 18 bases between them. CDR3 in amino acids: CASSLGTGLSEQFF. Here the CDR3 DNA reads TGTGCCAGCAGCCTCGGGACTGGGTTGAGTGAGCAGTTCTTC.

The rearrangement links TRBV29-1 to TRBJ1-4, with 7 bases fitting TRBD1. The CDR3 extends over 11 amino acids. CDR1 SQVTM and CDR2 ANQGSEA come from the germline V gene. V gave up 6 bases and J gave up 12 bases; unmatched junction bases: 7. This CDR3 reads CSVGTGAELFF. The CDR3 DNA reads TGCAGCGTGGGAACAGGGGCAGAACTGTTTTTT.

The chain employs TRBV7-8 and TRBJ2-3; D ambiguous. The CDR3 is made up of 15 amino acids. The V gene's germline CDR1 is SGHVS and CDR2 FQNEAQ. Trimming stripped 1 base from V and 1 base from J, with 9 bases between. The CDR3: CASSLGAPGTDTQYF. The CDR3 DNA is TGTGCCAGCAGCTTAGGGGCCCCAGGCACAGATACGCAGTATTTT.

This chain connects TRBV29-1 to TRBJ2-1; a possible D gene is TRBD1 (6 bases). The germline gives CDR1 SQVTM, CDR2 ANQGSEA. The CDR3 loop spans 14 amino acids. Trimming removed 3 bases from V and 2 bases from J, with 11 bases in between. The CDR3 nucleotides read TGCAGCGTTGACGACAGGCCCCCCTACAATGAGCAGTTCTTC. As protein: CSVDDRPPYNEQFF.

The chain carries TRBV5-4 and TRBJ2-7, with 12 bases identical to TRBD2. The trim removed 2 bases at V and 0 bases at J, leaving 12 bases unmatched. This CDR3 contains 19 residues. The germline V gene encodes CDR1 SGHNT and CDR2 YYREEE (reference sequence). The CDR3 region is CASSFGMPSGRGSSYEQYF. In DNA form, the CDR3 reads TGTGCCAGCAGCTTCGGTATGCCTAGCGGGAGGGGGAGCTCCTACGAGCAGTACTTC.

J is TRBJ1-2 and V is TRBV29-1, with a possible D match to TRBD1 (6 bases). V lost 7 bases and J 4 bases, leaving 19 bases between the germline ends. This CDR3 comprises 14 residues. Germline V gives CDR1 SQVTM, CDR2 ANQGSEA. The CDR3: CSADGTLTAYGYTF. DNA for the CDR3: TGCAGCGCCGATGGGACACTTACCGCCTATGGCTACACCTTC. The whole variable domain, remainder taken from reference TRBV29-1 and TRBJ1-2, is SAVISQKPSRDICQRGTSLTIQCQVDSQVTMMFWYRQQPGQSLTLIATANQGSEATYESGFVIDKFPISRPNLTFSTLTVSNMSPEDSSIYLCSADGTLTAYGYTFGSGTRLTVV.

The chain links TRBV4-1 to TRBJ2-7; D unclear. V was trimmed by 4 bases and J by 7 bases, leaving 17 bases between them. In germline, CDR1 is MGHRA, CDR2 YSYEKL. The CDR3 runs to 14 residues. The CDR3 sequence is CASSPGPMGDEQYF. The CDR3 DNA follows: TGCGCCAGCAGCCCCGGCCCTATGGGTGATGAGCAGTACTTC.

The CDR3 sequence: CASLGLEQETQYF. The CDR3 DNA is TGTGCCAGCCTGGGCCTTGAACAAGAGACCCAGTACTTC. The chain couples TRBV2 to TRBJ2-5; D is unresolved. V lost 8 bases, J lost 2 bases, and 12 bases lay in between. The CDR3 sequence is 13 residues long. Germline V gives CDR1 SNHLY, CDR2 FYNNEI.

Comments on this clonotype: One end of the junction fails to match germline, which may point to a read error. The CDR3 DNA is TGTGCCAGCAGTTTAGCGGGAGTTTCCTCCAATGAGCAGTTCTTC. As protein: CASSLAGVSSNEQFF. The rearrangement uses TRBV12-3 or TRBV12-4 and TRBJ2-1, with D tentatively TRBD2 (5 bases). The CDR3 totals 15 residues.

This rearrangement joins TRBV27 to TRBJ2-7; 10 bases are shared with TRBD2. CDR1 and CDR2 from the germline V gene are MNHEY and SMNVEV (reference sequence). The CDR3 spans 14 residues. Trimming removed 7 bases from V and 4 bases from J; junction bases left unmatched: 7. As DNA, the CDR3 is TGTGCCAGCACTGTAGCGGGAGGTTGGTACGAGCAGTACTTC. This encodes CASTVAGGWYEQYF.

The chain recombines TRBV5-6 with TRBJ1-5; D possibly corresponds to TRBD1 (5 bases). Germline V CDR1 and CDR2: SGHDT, YYEEEE. V lost 0 bases and J 5 bases, leaving 12 bases between the germline ends. The CDR3 is 15 residues long. Written as DNA, the CDR3 is TGTGCCAGCAGCTTGGGACAGAGTAACCATCAGCCCCAGCATTTT. This gives the protein CASSLGQSNHQPQHF.